One sample yielded the 22 T cell receptor beta chains listed below, sequenced in a study of blood T cell repertoires in COVID-19. Libraries were prepared by immunoSEQ multiplex PCR; TCRdb keeps only in-frame clonotypes and omits some of them. Seen here are 100,000 to 150,000 clones, 79% observed once, and the top ten hold more than 35%. The sequenced sample consisted of peripheral blood. The receptors were gathered from a man aged 40-50 years with active or convalescent COVID-19.

This clone occurred once. The chain is built from TRBV5-6 and TRBJ1-1, with D tentatively TRBD1 (6 bases). The CDR3 is made up of 15 amino acids. The V and J ends lost 5 bases and 1 base respectively, with 15 bases between them. Germline V gene sequence: CDR1 SGHDT, CDR2 YYEEEE. CDR3 region: CASSRNRVPNTEAFF. The CDR3 DNA reads TGTGCCAGCAGTCGTAACAGGGTACCGAACACTGAAGCTTTCTTT.

This chain joins TRBV5-4 and TRBJ2-7, with 7 bases identical to TRBD1. Germline CDR1 and CDR2: SGHNT and YYREEE (reference sequence). The V segment lost 4 bases and the J segment 2 bases; nucleotides outside the gene matches: 3. This CDR3 comprises 13 residues. CDR3 sequence (DNA): TGTGCCAGCAGCCCGGACAGGACCTACGAGCAGTACTTC. It encodes CASSPDRTYEQYF. Full variable domain (outside the CDR3, taken from reference TRBV5-4 and TRBJ2-7): ETGVTQSPTHLIKTRGQQVTLRCSSQSGHNTVSWYQQALGQGPQFIFQYYREEENGRGNFPPRFSGLQFPNYSSELNVNALELDDSALYLCASSPDRTYEQYFGPGTRLTVT.

The chain joins TRBV7-3 to TRBJ2-1, with 10 nucleotides matching TRBD2. The CDR3 contains 15 residues. Germline V gene data show CDR1 as SGHTA and CDR2 as FQGTGA. V was clipped by 5 bases and J by 8 bases; unmatched bases: 9. CDR3 sequence: CASSTLAGAAYEQFF. In DNA, the CDR3 is TGTGCCAGCAGCACGCTAGCGGGAGCGGCGTATGAGCAGTTCTTC.

The chain is built from TRBV4-1 and TRBJ1-1; 7 nucleotides agree with TRBD1. Germline CDR1 and CDR2: MGHRA and YSYEKL. This CDR3 region has 14 residues. The ends lost 4 bases at V and 2 bases at J; junction bases unmatched: 4. The CDR3 DNA follows: TGCGCCAGCAGCCCAGGGGGGTACAACACTGAAGCTTTCTTT. Its protein is CASSPGGYNTEAFF.

This CDR3 reads CASSQGGGQEKLFF. CDR3 sequence (DNA): TGTGCCAGCAGCCAAGGGGGGGGCCAAGAAAAACTGTTTTTT. The V call is TRBV6-6, the J call TRBJ1-4; a possible D gene is TRBD1 (6 bases). Germline CDR1 is MNHNY and CDR2 is SVGAGI (reference sequence). V was cut by 6 bases and J by 8 bases, with 16 bases left in between. This CDR3 contains 14 residues.

The chain combines TRBV24-1 with TRBJ2-3, with 9 bases lining up with TRBD1. Germline CDR1 and CDR2: KGHDR and SFDVKD. This CDR3 is built from 17 residues. The V and J ends lost 4 bases and 4 bases, in that order; junction bases with no gene match: 11. CDR3: CATSDPRTGEEADTQYF. DNA of the CDR3: TGTGCCACCAGTGACCCACGGACAGGGGAGGAAGCAGATACGCAGTATTTT.

This CDR3 is CASSLGGSPMNTEAFF. The DNA for the CDR3 is TGTGCCAGCAGCTTGGGGGGCAGCCCAATGAACACTGAAGCTTTCTTT. This chain links TRBV5-8 with TRBJ1-1, with D maybe TRBD1 (5 bases). The CDR3 is made up of 16 amino acids. The germline V gene has CDR1 SGHTS and CDR2 YDEGEE. Trimming left V 0 bases short and J 0 bases short, with 12 bases between.

The sample holds one count of this clone. This chain uses TRBV5-1 with TRBJ1-3, with a tentative D call TRBD1 (6 bases). The V gene's germline CDR1 is SGHRS and CDR2 YFSETQ. The V gene lost 0 bases and the J gene lost 5 bases, with 12 bases spanning the gap. This CDR3 comprises 15 residues. CDR3 sequence: CASSLEGQRRNTIYF. The CDR3 DNA reads TGCGCCAGCAGCTTGGAGGGACAAAGGCGAAACACCATATATTTT.

The chain couples TRBV7-2 to TRBJ2-5, with D perhaps TRBD1 (7 bases). Trimming took off 2 bases at V and 5 bases at J, with 15 bases between the two ends. Germline CDR1 reads SGHTA; CDR2 reads FQGNSA. The CDR3 totals 15 residues. CDR3 in amino acids: CASSLRGGGRETQYF. CDR3 nucleotide sequence: TGTGCCAGCAGCTTACGAGGAGGGGGCCGGGAGACCCAGTACTTC.

The chain has TRBV10-1 and TRBJ2-7; D is unresolved. V lost 8 bases and J 5 bases, leaving 13 bases between the germline ends. Germline V gene sequence: CDR1 WNHNN, CDR2 SYGVQD (reference sequence). The length of the CDR3 is 12 residues. The DNA of the CDR3 is TGCGCCAGCCCCCGGCTAGATAACGAGCAGTACTTC. Its translation: CASPRLDNEQYF.

The V gene is TRBV6-5, the J gene TRBJ1-1, with 9 bases fitting TRBD1. V dropped 8 bases and J dropped 5; count of bases not matched to a gene: 9. The CDR3 contains 14 residues. Germline lookup yields CDR1 MNHEY and CDR2 SVGAGI. CDR3 bases: TGTGCCAGCGGGCTGGGACAGGGAGGAACTGAAGCTTTCTTT. Protein: CASGLGQGGTEAFF.

The CDR3 reads CASSLGPGTKHDEQFF. As DNA, the CDR3 is TGTGCCAGCAGCTTAGGGCCGGGAACAAAGCACGATGAGCAGTTCTTC. The rearrangement joins TRBV7-6 to TRBJ2-1; tentatively, D is TRBD2 (5 bases). Germline values: CDR1 SGHVS, CDR2 FNYEAQ. The CDR3 has 16 residues. V was shortened by 1 base and J by 8 bases, with 18 bases between the two germline ends.

The chain recombines TRBV28 with TRBJ2-1; D uncertain. Trimming cost V 9 bases and J 7 bases, with 13 bases left between them. The CDR3 runs to 12 residues. Germline CDR1 MDHEN, CDR2 SYDVKM. The CDR3 is CASQYAVNEQFF. DNA of the CDR3: TGTGCCAGTCAGTACGCGGTTAATGAGCAGTTCTTC.

The rearrangement links TRBV6-1 to TRBJ1-4; D is perhaps TRBD1 (6 bases). The V gene lost 3 bases and the J gene lost 8 bases, with 13 bases spanning the gap. The germline gives CDR1 MNHNS, CDR2 SASEGT. The CDR3 loop spans 14 amino acids. DNA for the CDR3: TGTGCCAGCAGTGATCAGGGGAAGAAGGAAAAACTGTTTTTT. The encoded protein is CASSDQGKKEKLFF.

This clone was recorded at least ten times. The chain uses TRBV19 and TRBJ1-2; TRBD1 matches 7 bases. The trim removed 6 bases at V and 8 bases at J, leaving 6 bases unmatched. The CDR3 length is 12 residues. CDR1 and CDR2 from the germline V gene are LNHDA and SQIVND (reference sequence). DNA of the CDR3: TGTGCCAGTAGAGAACAGGGGAGAGGCTACACCTTC. It is translated as CASREQGRGYTF.

This chain uses TRBV7-2 with TRBJ1-1; a possible D gene is TRBD1 (5 bases). V lost 5 bases, J lost 3 bases, and 13 bases lay in between. The CDR3 is 14 amino acids. Germline CDR1 and CDR2: SGHTA and FQGNSA. This CDR3 is CASSQRWGDTEAFF. The CDR3 region has the DNA TGTGCCAGCAGCCAGCGGTGGGGGGACACTGAAGCTTTCTTT.

The chain is built from TRBV10-3 and TRBJ1-1, with TRBD1 matching over 8 bases. The V and J ends lost 3 bases and 4 bases, in that order; junction bases with no gene match: 1. Per germline, CDR1 ENHRY and CDR2 SYGVKD. The CDR3 loop spans 13 amino acids. The CDR3 nucleotides read TGTGCCATCAGTGATACAGGGGGCACTGAAGCTTTCTTT. Translation gives CAISDTGGTEAFF.

The chain employs TRBV6-1 and TRBJ2-7; D is unclear. V was trimmed by 1 base and J by 2 bases, leaving 12 bases between them. Per the germline V gene, CDR1 is MNHNS and CDR2 is SASEGT. The CDR3 runs 15 residues. The CDR3 spells CASSEELSTPYEQYF. The CDR3 DNA follows: TGTGCCAGCAGTGAAGAGCTGAGTACCCCCTACGAGCAGTACTTC.

The rearrangement links TRBV27 to TRBJ1-2, with D maybe TRBD1 (6 bases). Trimming removed 6 bases from V and 5 bases from J, with 13 bases in between. This CDR3 is built from 13 residues. The germline V gene encodes CDR1 MNHEY and CDR2 SMNVEV (reference sequence). The CDR3 bases are TGTGCCAGCAGCCGAGACAGGTCGTATGGCTACACCTTC. Protein: CASSRDRSYGYTF.

The CDR3 coding sequence is TGTGCCAGCAGCGGCCGGACAGCGCCTAACTATGGCTACACCTTC. This codes for CASSGRTAPNYGYTF. J is TRBJ1-2 and V is TRBV9; D perhaps matches TRBD1 (6 bases). Trimming took 3 bases from V and 0 from J, leaving 12 bases between them. Germline lookup yields CDR1 SGDLS and CDR2 YYNGEE. The CDR3 runs to 15 residues.

The chain is built from TRBV7-9 and TRBJ1-1, with D perhaps TRBD1 (5 bases). The germline V and J ends were trimmed by 5 bases and 3 bases, with 16 bases remaining between them. CDR3 length equals 15 residues. Germline CDR1 and CDR2: SEHNR and FQNEAQ (reference sequence). The CDR3 loop reads CASSLIQGIDTEAFF. The CDR3 nucleotides read TGTGCCAGCAGCCTAATCCAGGGAATTGACACTGAAGCTTTCTTT.

This chain joins TRBV7-9 and TRBJ2-6; no clear D gene. Per germline, CDR1 SEHNR and CDR2 FQNEAQ (reference sequence). Trimming stripped 4 bases from V and 11 bases from J, with 3 bases between. CDR3 length: 10 amino acids. The CDR3 DNA follows: TGTGCCAGCAGCTCGTACGTCCTGACTTTC. Its protein product is CASSSYVLTF.